Below, 24 T cell receptor beta chains from the same sample are listed, as sequenced in a study of Tregs in tolerant kidney transplant recipients (dated by TCRdb to the late 2010s). This specimen's time point label, interpreted: 6 months after combined kidney and bone marrow transplant. Transplants used related donors with nonmyeloablative bone marrow transplantation; mixed chimerism was transient in the human trials. The protocol used for the library was the immunoSEQ multiplex PCR assay. Sourced from immuneACCESS, this table was stored by TCRdb with only in-frame sequences that have V and J called. A share of the clones is absent; for the studies checked, an unresolved V gene accounts for under half, and the remainder has no known explanation. The sample table holds roughly 25,000 clones. Approximately 3.7% of the sample belongs to the ten largest clones. Sequenced material: CD4+ T cells from blood (PBMCs), taken 6 months after the transplant. The receptors shown here come from a human patient who received a combined kidney and bone marrow transplant. Once a transplant has taken place, some T cells may be donor derived.

Of note for this clone: The CDR3 is cut off 3 residues early in the read; its end comes from the germline J gene. The rearrangement joins TRBV20-1 to TRBJ1-2, with D hard to call. The CDR3 is made up of 12 amino acids. Germline V gene sequence: CDR1 DFQATT, CDR2 SNEGSKA (reference sequence). The CDR3 region is CSAHLERLGYTF. The CDR3 bases that were read are TGCAGTGCCCACCTGGAGCGACTAGGC.

A word on this clone: With the read ending 3 residues before the CDR3 end, the germline J gene is used to fill in that end. The chain has TRBV9 and TRBJ2-2; tentative D call: TRBD2 (7 bases). V shed 2 bases and J shed 3 bases, with 11 bases lying between them. The CDR3 totals 15 residues. CDR1 SGDLS and CDR2 YYNGEE come from the germline V gene. CDR3 bases read: TGTGCCAGCAGCGTTGGGGGGGCCGACACCGGGGAG. Residues: CASSVGGADTGE. The whole CDR3 protein is CASSVGGADTGELFF.

Concerning this clone: The read halts 3 residues ahead of the CDR3 end, with the missing end drawn from the germline J gene. V usage is TRBV5-4 and J usage is TRBJ2-7; D is unresolved. The V gene's germline CDR1 is SGHNT and CDR2 YYREEE (reference sequence). V shed 1 base and J shed 0 bases, with 8 bases lying between them. The CDR3 runs 14 residues. Partial CDR3 DNA: TGTGCCAGCAGCTTGAACCAGAACTCCTACGAG. It yields the protein CASSLNQNSYE. Given in full, the CDR3 is CASSLNQNSYEQYF.

As concerns this clone: The read ends 3 residues shy of where the CDR3 ends; the end is completed using the germline J gene. V usage is TRBV19 and J usage is TRBJ2-7; 9 nucleotides match TRBD2. The length of the CDR3 is 14 residues. The V segment lost 3 bases and the J segment 6 bases; nucleotides outside the gene matches: 6. In germline, CDR1 is LNHDA, CDR2 SQIVND (reference sequence). CDR3 amino acids: CASSMVAGEGEQYF. Partial CDR3 DNA: TGTGCCAGTAGTATGGTAGCGGGAGAGGGCGAG.

Regarding this clone: The read ends 3 residues early relative to the CDR3; the germline J gene fills the gap. This chain uses TRBV19 with TRBJ2-1; D not certain. This CDR3 comprises 18 residues. Germline V lookup: CDR1 LNHDA, CDR2 SQIVND (reference sequence). V was trimmed by 5 bases and J by 0 bases, leaving 20 bases between them. CDR3 DNA, as far as it was read: TGTGCCAGTAGTTTCCTTCCCGATGCAGCGAGCTCCTACAATGAG. It is translated as CASSFLPDAASSYNE. The entire CDR3 reads CASSFLPDAASSYNEQFF.

On this clone: Read coverage stops 3 residues before the CDR3 terminus; the germline J gene supplies the remainder. The genes are TRBV5-1 and TRBJ1-1; 7 bases agree with TRBD1. The CDR3 runs to 17 residues. Trimming removed 0 bases from V and 0 bases from J; junction bases left unmatched: 8. The germline V gene encodes CDR1 SGHRS and CDR2 YFSETQ. The DNA read from the CDR3 is TGCGCCAGCAGCTTGGCGCCGGGACAGCTAATGAACACTGAA. Translating it yields CASSLAPGQLMNTE. The CDR3 reads in full as CASSLAPGQLMNTEAFF.

A remark on this clone: The read falls 3 residues short of the CDR3 end, and the missing part is taken from the germline J gene. This sequence joins TRBV7-2 and TRBJ1-1; 7 nucleotides align to TRBD1. The ends lost 6 bases at V and 1 base at J; junction bases unmatched: 8. The CDR3 has 15 amino acids. Germline V gene data show CDR1 as SGHTA and CDR2 as FQGNSA. CDR3 in amino acids: CASRLYRGRNTEAFF. The part of the CDR3 DNA that was read is TGTGCCAGCAGGCTATACAGGGGAAGGAACACTGAA.

Details on this clone: The CDR3 end lies 3 residues beyond the end of the read and is filled in from the germline J gene. The J gene is TRBJ2-5, the V gene TRBV7-9, with 10 bases lining up with TRBD2. The CDR3 covers 15 residues. J lost 7 bases, V lost 5 bases, and 10 bases had no gene match. CDR1 is SEHNR and CDR2 is FQNEAQ in the germline V gene (reference sequence). The CDR3 region is CASSRLGLASGTQYF. The CDR3 DNA, read in part, is TGTGCCAGCAGCCGGTTGGGACTAGCGAGTGGGACC.

Of note for this clone: The CDR3 end is not reached by the read, which stops 3 residues before it; the germline J gene fills it in. This chain connects TRBV19 to TRBJ2-5, with 8 bases matching TRBD1. With V trimmed by 3 bases and J by 4 bases, 4 bases remained unmatched. Germline V gene sequence: CDR1 LNHDA, CDR2 SQIVND (reference sequence). This CDR3 spans 14 amino acids. This chain's CDR3 is CASSIGQGVETQYF. The sequenced CDR3 bases are TGTGCCAGTAGTATCGGACAGGGAGTAGAGACC.

Notes on this clone: Coverage ceases 3 residues before the CDR3 finishes, and the germline J gene fills in the end. V gene TRBV2 combines with J gene TRBJ1-3; a weak D match, TRBD1 (6 bases). Trimming took 6 bases from V and 0 from J, leaving 18 bases between them. The germline V gene encodes CDR1 SNHLY and CDR2 FYNNEI. The CDR3 sequence is 17 residues long. CDR3 bases read: TGTGCCAGCAGGCCAGGACAGATGTTGAGCTCTGGAAACACC. The encoded protein is CASRPGQMLSSGNT. The CDR3, in full, reads CASRPGQMLSSGNTIYF.

As regards this clone: The CDR3 goes on 3 residues after the read ends, and that part is filled in from the germline J gene. This sequence joins TRBV7-2 and TRBJ1-1; TRBD1 aligns across 8 bases. J lost 0 bases, V lost 10 bases, and 4 bases had no gene match. The CDR3 length is 13 residues. From germline, CDR1 is SGHTA and CDR2 FQGNSA. The sequenced part of the CDR3 DNA is TGTGCCACCAAGACAGGGGTGAACACTGAA. Translation: CATKTGVNTE. The entire CDR3 protein is CATKTGVNTEAFF.

A note on this clone: The read ends 3 residues shy of where the CDR3 ends; the end is completed using the germline J gene. The chain links TRBV19 to TRBJ2-7; 10 bases map to TRBD2. V lost 1 base, J lost 0 bases, and 0 bases stayed unmatched. The germline CDR1 and CDR2 sequences are LNHDA and SQIVND (reference sequence). The CDR3 is 15 residues long. Partial CDR3 DNA: TGTGCCAGTAGTATAGGGACTAGCGGCTCCTACGAG. This codes for CASSIGTSGSYE. The CDR3 as a whole reads CASSIGTSGSYEQYF.

With respect to this clone: The read comes to an end 3 residues before the CDR3 does, leaving the germline J gene to fill in the end. The chain employs TRBV28 and TRBJ2-2, with D possibly being TRBD2 (7 bases). Germline CDR1 MDHEN, CDR2 SYDVKM. The CDR3 runs 17 residues. Trimming took 8 bases from V and 3 from J, leaving 22 bases between them. The CDR3 DNA, read in part, is TGTGCCAGCGCCTTACAGGGAGGGAAGGGGTACACCGGGGAG. Protein product: CASALQGGKGYTGE. The CDR3 as a whole reads CASALQGGKGYTGELFF.

As concerns this clone: The sequenced fragment ends 3 residues before the CDR3 boundary, so the rest is inferred from the germline J gene. The chain couples TRBV5-1 to TRBJ1-6; D gene uncertain. Germline CDR1 reads SGHRS; CDR2 reads YFSETQ. V was trimmed by 4 bases and J by 7 bases, leaving 9 bases between them. CDR3 size: 13 residues. CDR3 amino acids: CASSLSLNSPLHF. Incomplete CDR3 DNA: TGCGCCAGCAGCCTATCACTCAATTCACCC.

As regards this clone: Read data end 3 residues before the CDR3 end; the end is taken from the germline J gene. The V and J genes are TRBV6-2 or TRBV6-3 and TRBJ2-3; 9 nucleotides match TRBD2. The CDR3 loop spans 14 amino acids. V lost 2 bases, J lost 6 bases, and 3 bases stayed unmatched. Germline V gene sequence: CDR1 MNHEY, CDR2 SVGEGT. Partial CDR3 DNA: TGTGCCAGCAGTTACGCCAGCGGGAGGGATACG. Protein: CASSYASGRDT. The whole CDR3 is CASSYASGRDTQYF.

On this clone itself: The missing CDR3 end, 3 residues past where the read stops, is filled in from the germline J gene. The chain has TRBV20-1 and TRBJ1-1, with D perhaps TRBD1 (5 bases). V lost 6 bases and J lost 1, with 15 bases in between. This CDR3 region has 14 residues. Germline CDR1 DFQATT, CDR2 SNEGSKA (reference sequence). CDR3 DNA, as far as it was read: TGCAGTGCCACCGTCCAGGGAGCGAACACTGAA. Its translation is CSATVQGANTE. The full-length CDR3 reads as CSATVQGANTEAFF.

Notes on this clone: The read terminates 3 residues ahead of where the CDR3 ends, so the germline J gene completes it. The rearrangement links TRBV6-2 or TRBV6-3 to TRBJ2-1; 7 bases fit TRBD2. Looked up from germline, CDR1 is MNHEY and CDR2 is SVGEGT. V was pared by 2 bases and J by 9 bases, with 10 bases of the junction left unmatched. CDR3 length equals 15 residues. CDR3 DNA (partial): TGTGCCAGCAGTTACCAAGGGACTAAACGGGGTGAG. This translates into CASSYQGTKRGE. The full-length CDR3 reads as CASSYQGTKRGEQFF.

Points on this clone: The read gets to within 3 residues of the CDR3 end, and the germline J gene fills in the rest. The chain combines TRBV20-1 with TRBJ2-5; 11 nucleotides line up with TRBD2. Germline CDR1 is DFQATT and CDR2 is SNEGSKA (reference sequence). This CDR3 region has 14 residues. The V and J ends lost 6 bases and 3 bases, in that order; junction bases with no gene match: 6. CDR3 sequence reads: CSAPLAGEKETQYF. CDR3 bases read: TGCAGTGCCCCACTAGCGGGGGAGAAAGAGACC.

CDR3 DNA (partial): TGCGCCAGCAGCGGGGGTTGGACTAGCGGGAGGGTTCGCACAGATACG. Translated, it gives CASSGGWTSGRVRTDT. The full CDR3 reads CASSGGWTSGRVRTDTQYF. The chain is built from TRBV5-1 and TRBJ2-3, with 15 nucleotides matching TRBD2. The read terminates 3 residues ahead of where the CDR3 ends, so the germline J gene completes it. CDR3 size: 19 residues. Losses at the gene ends were 4 bases for V and 1 base for J; bases not matched to a gene: 10. Germline V gene data show CDR1 as SGHRS and CDR2 as YFSETQ.

Regarding this clone: The CDR3 end falls 3 residues outside the read, so it is completed with the germline J gene. The chain uses TRBV30 and TRBJ1-6, with 8 bases identical to TRBD1. V lost 1 base, J lost 5 bases, and 10 bases stayed unmatched. The CDR3 has 17 amino acids. Germline V gene data show CDR1 as GTSNPN and CDR2 as SVGIG (reference sequence). CDR3 DNA, as far as it was read: TGTGCCTGGAGTGGGGGGCAGGGGGCAATCGATAATTCACCC. This encodes CAWSGGQGAIDNSP. The whole CDR3 is CAWSGGQGAIDNSPLHF.

Concerning this clone: Sequencing ends 3 residues short of the CDR3 end; the germline J gene provides the rest. The chain combines TRBV6-1 with TRBJ2-7; TRBD2 aligns across 15 bases. Trimming at V came to 3 bases and at J to 5 bases, leaving 5 bases not matched to a gene. Looked up from germline, CDR1 is MNHNS and CDR2 is SASEGT. CDR3 length equals 16 residues. The CDR3 DNA, read in part, is TGTGCCAGCAGTGATCGGACTAGCGGGGGGGCTGACGAG. It codes for CASSDRTSGGADE. The entire CDR3 reads CASSDRTSGGADEQYF.

In the case of this clone: The read terminates 3 residues ahead of where the CDR3 ends, so the germline J gene completes it. V gene TRBV29-1 combines with J gene TRBJ2-7; D might be TRBD2 (5 bases). Germline CDR1 reads SQVTM; CDR2 reads ANQGSEA. V was trimmed by 7 bases and J by 2 bases, leaving 15 bases between them. The CDR3 is 13 residues long. The DNA read from the CDR3 is TGCAGCGCCCAGCGGCCTGGGGCCTACGAG. Translating it yields CSAQRPGAYE. The entire CDR3 reads CSAQRPGAYEQYF.

Turning to this clone: The read halts 3 residues ahead of the CDR3 end, with the missing end drawn from the germline J gene. The chain combines TRBV2 with TRBJ1-3; D may be TRBD1 (5 bases). The CDR3 length is 14 residues. The germline CDR1 and CDR2 sequences are SNHLY and FYNNEI. V was pared by 6 bases and J by 4 bases, with 13 bases between. The DNA read from the CDR3 is TGTGCCAGCAGGGGGGACTCAAGGGGAAACACC. It specifies CASRGDSRGNT. The whole CDR3 sequence is CASRGDSRGNTIYF.

Points on this clone: The sequenced fragment ends 3 residues before the CDR3 boundary, so the rest is inferred from the germline J gene. The chain joins TRBV7-2 to TRBJ1-1, with 9 bases identical to TRBD1. The CDR3 is made up of 15 amino acids. CDR1 and CDR2 from the germline V gene are SGHTA and FQGNSA. The CDR3 is CASRLQGAPRGEAFF. The CDR3 DNA, read in part, is TGTGCCAGCAGGTTACAGGGGGCCCCGAGAGGGGAA.